This entry describes one TCR beta chain. This clone was picked up a small number of times. This receptor's antigen is unknown. No much larger clone exists at a distance of one base, and base qualities are not known. These data originate in a study of T cell responses to AZD1222 COVID-19 vaccine (dated by TCRdb to about 2021). Broadly, across the study: A total of 233 trial participants underwent TCR sequencing, of whom some 200 had received two doses of AZD1222 and some 26 had received two doses of the MenACWY control vaccine. Trial participants were enrolled by age into subgroups of 18-55, 56-69 and 70-plus years, and around 150, 29 and 61 TCR-sequenced participants, respectively, were included in these subgroups.

The CDR3 regions of human TCRbeta chains were subjected to immunosequencing. The published analysis was carried out like this. TCRs in the repertoires were compared against a reference library of SARS-CoV-2-specific TCRs that had been generated with the MIRA antigen-specificity platform. Breadth was defined as the fraction of unique TCRs that were SARS-CoV-2-associated, and depth was defined as the fraction of total T cells that were SARS-CoV-2-associated. Using the MIRA data, every spike-specific TCR was mapped to the spike region that the TCR reacted to and assigned to either a CD4 or a CD8 class. Log10-transformed breadth and depth values were compared by one-way ANOVA with Sidak's multiple comparisons tests. This immuneACCESS table, as held by TCRdb, lists in-frame sequences with V and J called but not all clones. Of the missing ones, under half trace to an unresolved V gene in checked studies; the others have no known cause. V, J and clone size derive from that table, while D and trimming were established from the DNA sequence. For this sample the table gives some 150,000 clones, of which approximately 90% were detected only once. The ten most abundant clones make up 1.9% of the sample.

What the authors observed across the whole study: Participants were mostly white British, with more females than males. The authors suggested clonal diversity may have been underestimated. Reportedly, almost half of the unique spike-specific TCRs recognized epitopes lying outside the regions that are mutated in the B.1.351 and B.1.1.7 variants. The whole spike protein was spanned by vaccine-associated CD4 TCRs, and dominant responses were seen in regions 160-218 and 743-854. No day 14 peak-response samples were available, so repertoires were characterized only after the peak T cell response. Spike-specific TCR breadth and depth rose significantly after two AZD1222 doses compared with day 0 and with MenACWY recipients. Conclusions about previously exposed vaccinees were limited because only six AZD1222 recipients were SARS-CoV-2 seropositive at baseline. The 56-69-year group was small, and its depth increase did not reach significance, likely because of low power.

The time point label on this specimen signifies: about 28 days (+/-7) after the second vaccine dose. Because spike-specific TCR depth and breadth did not differ between the two schedules, AZD1222 recipients who got a second dose at roughly 4 weeks were pooled with those who got a second dose at roughly 12 weeks. Vaccinee samples were obtained from the UK trials COV001 and COV002, which included a single-blind randomized controlled phase 2/3 trial of AZD1222 (ChAdOx1 nCoV-19) in healthy adults. Trial participant PBMC samples were collected at day 0 and day 28 after the second dose for TCRbeta chain sequencing. Sequences were derived from peripheral blood, sampled 28 days after the second AZD1222 dose. This TCR came from an adult who received the AZD1222 COVID-19 vaccine.

The DNA is as follows: TGTGCCAGCAGTTTCCAGCGTGGAGTCGGGGAGCTGTTTTTT. Translated, it reads CASSFQRGVGELFF. The chain couples TRBV27 to TRBJ2-2; the D gene lacks a confident call. Sequences MNHEY (CDR1) and SMNVEV (CDR2) are obtained from the germline V gene (reference sequence). From the cysteine through the phenylalanine, the CDR3 covers 14 amino acids. Solely the CDR3 DNA is kept, with 42 bases framed from the first base. V and J lose 3 bases and 7 bases, and a span of 12 bases separates them.